Below are 29 T cell receptor beta chains sequenced from a single sample in a study of response to subunit inactivated influenza vaccine (dated by TCRdb to between 2017 and 2018). Libraries were prepared through RT-PCR. The listed sequencing device is Illumina HiSeq 2500. TCRdb cleaned the public reads at Q25 with fastp, built clones with MiXCR and kept in-frame beta chains. For every CDR3 protein sequence, its rows merge into one entry that carries the most common genes and DNA. The sample has 450,000 to 600,000 distinct CDR3 sequences on record, approximately 16% of them singletons. The top ten clonotypes cover 2.5% to 3.5% of the sample. The source material was CD4+ T cells sorted from PBMCs, sampled less than 30 months after vaccination. The receptors originated from a man between 50 and 75 years old who received an inactivated influenza vaccine. Donor details come from another sample of the same person, matched by shared clones.

This clonotype was counted only a few times. This sequence joins TRBV14 and TRBJ2-3, with D perhaps TRBD2 (5 bases). CDR1 is SGHDN and CDR2 is FVKESK in the germline V gene. V was cut by 0 bases and J by 2 bases, with 18 bases left in between. The CDR3 totals 18 residues. The CDR3 DNA reads TGTGCCAGCAGCCAAGAAAAATACGGGATTGAGCTCACAGATACGCAGTATTTT. It codes for CASSQEKYGIELTDTQYF.

This clonotype was picked up many times. The chain uses TRBV7-8 and TRBJ2-3; 7 bases match TRBD2. From germline, CDR1 is SGHVS and CDR2 FQNEAQ. The CDR3 is 17 residues long. The V and J ends lost 2 bases and 0 bases, in that order; junction bases with no gene match: 8. CDR3 bases: TGTGCCAGCAGCTTACTTCTAAGGCGGGGGAGCACAGATACGCAGTATTTT. This translates into CASSLLLRRGSTDTQYF.

This clonotype is a singleton in its sample. The chain links TRBV20-1 to TRBJ1-4; D ambiguous. This CDR3 spans 14 amino acids. Germline V CDR1 and CDR2: DFQATT, SNEGSKA (reference sequence). Trimming left V 1 base short and J 7 bases short, with 13 bases between. The CDR3 nucleotides are TGCAGTGCTAGAGTGGAGGGAGGCGGTGAAAAACTGTTTTTT. Protein sequence: CSARVEGGGEKLFF.

The rearrangement joins TRBV27 to TRBJ1-6; D uncertain. V was clipped by 6 bases and J by 14 bases, with 14 bases between them. CDR1 and CDR2 from the germline V gene are MNHEY and SMNVEV (reference sequence). The CDR3 spans 12 residues. This CDR3 reads CASSPTAVSLHF. The CDR3 bases are TGTGCCAGCAGCCCGACCGCGGTGTCCCTCCACTTT.

V is TRBV5-6 and J is TRBJ2-7, with D possibly matching TRBD2 (6 bases). Trimming removed 3 bases from V and 2 bases from J, with 12 bases in between. Germline V gene sequence: CDR1 SGHDT, CDR2 YYEEEE. CDR3 size: 14 residues. The CDR3 protein is CASSWDSSPYEQYF. In nucleotides, the CDR3 is TGTGCCAGCAGCTGGGACTCATCCCCCTACGAGCAGTACTTC.

This clonotype came up a few times. The CDR3 bases are TGTGCCAGCAGCTTCGAAGCGGGGGGCCGCTCCTACGAGCAGTACTTC. Protein product: CASSFEAGGRSYEQYF. The J gene is TRBJ2-7, the V gene TRBV7-6, with 9 nucleotides matching TRBD2. Unmatched junction bases numbered 6, after V lost 3 bases and J lost 0 bases. In germline, CDR1 is SGHVS, CDR2 FNYEAQ. The CDR3 runs 16 residues.

The V call is TRBV12-3 or TRBV12-4, the J call TRBJ1-1, with unresolved D. The germline V and J ends were trimmed by 7 bases and 0 bases, with 12 bases remaining between them. CDR3 size: 14 residues. The CDR3 nucleotides read TGTGCCAGCATCCAAAGGGCTATGAACACTGAAGCTTTCTTT. As protein: CASIQRAMNTEAFF.

The gene calls are TRBV27 and TRBJ2-3, with D maybe TRBD2 (5 bases). V lost 5 bases, J lost 7 bases, and 7 bases lay in between. Germline V gene data show CDR1 as MNHEY and CDR2 as SMNVEV (reference sequence). This CDR3 has 11 amino acids. DNA of the CDR3: TGTGCCAGCAGTCCGGGGAATACGCAGTATTTT. Its protein is CASSPGNTQYF.

This clonotype was recorded a few times. The V gene is TRBV20-1, the J gene TRBJ1-1; a possible D gene is TRBD1 (6 bases). The germline V gene encodes CDR1 DFQATT and CDR2 SNEGSKA (reference sequence). CDR3 size: 15 residues. V was shortened by 0 bases and J by 3 bases, with 14 bases between the two germline ends. The CDR3 here is CSAREAGARYTEAFF. The CDR3 nucleotides read TGCAGTGCTAGAGAGGCGGGGGCTAGGTACACTGAAGCTTTCTTT.

This chain uses TRBV20-1 with TRBJ2-5; weak D call: TRBD2 (5 bases). This CDR3 region has 12 residues. Per germline, CDR1 DFQATT and CDR2 SNEGSKA (reference sequence). Trimming took 3 bases from V and 6 from J, leaving 11 bases between them. The CDR3: CSARASRQTQYF. Written as DNA, the CDR3 is TGCAGTGCTAGGGCTAGCCGTCAGACCCAGTACTTC.

This rearrangement joins TRBV2 to TRBJ2-1; 7 positions agree with TRBD1. Per germline, CDR1 SNHLY and CDR2 FYNNEI. V was pared by 4 bases and J by 8 bases, with 11 bases of the junction left unmatched. The CDR3 extends over 15 amino acids. In nucleotides, the CDR3 is TGTGCCAGCAGTGGAGCGGCCACAGGGGACCATGAGCAGTTCTTC. Protein product: CASSGAATGDHEQFF.

This clonotype was seen only a few times. This chain connects TRBV12-3 or TRBV12-4 to TRBJ1-5, with a weak D call TRBD1 (6 bases). Trimming shortened V by 7 bases and J by 6 bases, and 16 bases separated the two germline ends. This CDR3 region has 14 residues. CDR3 protein: CASTTAQGSQPQHF. In DNA, the CDR3 is TGTGCCAGCACCACAGCACAGGGTAGTCAGCCCCAGCATTTT.

V usage is TRBV5-4 and J usage is TRBJ2-5, with 12 positions matching TRBD2. Germline CDR1 is SGHNT and CDR2 is YYREEE (reference sequence). V dropped 4 bases and J dropped 3; count of bases not matched to a gene: 4. The CDR3 runs 15 residues. The CDR3 sequence is CASSRTSGAKETQYF. CDR3 nucleotide sequence: TGTGCCAGCAGCCGGACTAGCGGGGCAAAAGAGACCCAGTACTTC.

The chain couples TRBV2 to TRBJ2-3, with D possibly being TRBD2 (5 bases). There are 14 residues in the CDR3. CDR1 SNHLY and CDR2 FYNNEI come from the germline V gene. Trimming cost V 6 bases and J 4 bases, with 14 bases left between them. DNA for the CDR3: TGTGCCAGCAGCCAAGGGAGTAGTTCAGATACGCAGTATTTT. Its protein product is CASSQGSSSDTQYF.

This clonotype was seen a handful of times. The chain recombines TRBV4-2 with TRBJ1-5; D is undetermined. Germline V lookup: CDR1 LGHNA, CDR2 YNFKEQ. The ends were cut back, 0 bases at V and 6 bases at J, with 9 bases in the middle. This CDR3 has 14 amino acids. CDR3 in DNA: TGTGCCAGCAGCCAAGATAGGGTCGGTCAGCCCCAGCATTTT. Translating gives CASSQDRVGQPQHF.

There are a few counts of this clonotype. The V call is TRBV5-1, the J call TRBJ2-3; 10 bases map to TRBD1. The CDR3 totals 16 residues. The V segment lost 3 bases and the J segment 5 bases; nucleotides outside the gene matches: 9. CDR1 is SGHRS, CDR2 YFSETQ, per germline. The CDR3, as DNA: TGCGCCAGCAGCTGGTCCCGGGACAGGGGAGGAGATACGCAGTATTTT. Translating it yields CASSWSRDRGGDTQYF. The complete variable domain, with remaining parts taken from reference TRBV5-1 and TRBJ2-3, reads KAGVTQTPRYLIKTRGQQVTLSCSPISGHRSVSWYQQTPGQGLQFLFEYFSETQRNKGNFPGRFSGRQFSNSRSEMNVSTLELGDSALYLCASSWSRDRGGDTQYFGPGTRLTVL.

A few counts support this clonotype. The rearrangement uses TRBV11-2 and TRBJ2-7; perhaps D is TRBD1 or TRBD2 (5 bases each). Germline loops: CDR1 SGHAT, CDR2 FQNNGV. Trimming took 1 base from V and 4 from J, leaving 20 bases between them. The CDR3 covers 17 residues. The CDR3 DNA follows: TGTGCCAGCAGCTTAGTGGTTTTCGGGGCGGGTATGTACGAGCAGTACTTC. This translates into CASSLVVFGAGMYEQYF. Full variable domain (outside the CDR3, taken from reference TRBV11-2 and TRBJ2-7): EAGVAQSPRYKIIEKRQSVAFWCNPISGHATLYWYQQILGQGPKLLIQFQNNGVVDDSQLPKDRFSAERLKGVDSTLKIQPAKLEDSAVYLCASSLVVFGAGMYEQYFGPGTRLTVT.

The rearrangement uses TRBV6-2 or TRBV6-3 and TRBJ2-7; 8 positions agree with TRBD1. The V gene end was trimmed by 7 bases and the J gene end by 2 bases; junction bases not matched to a gene: 4. Germline values: CDR1 MNHEY, CDR2 SVGEGT. CDR3 length equals 13 residues. The CDR3, as DNA: TGTGCCAGCACAAGGACAGGGACCTACGAGCAGTACTTC. It specifies CASTRTGTYEQYF.

The chain carries TRBV12-3 or TRBV12-4 and TRBJ2-7; D is ambiguous. V was cut by 2 bases and J by 5 bases, with 7 bases left in between. The CDR3 totals 12 residues. The chain's CDR3 is CASSLMGHEQYF. In DNA, the CDR3 is TGTGCCAGCAGTTTAATGGGCCACGAGCAGTACTTC.

This clonotype appeared a few times. The V and J genes are TRBV18 and TRBJ2-2, with D tentatively TRBD1 (6 bases). Germline V CDR1 and CDR2: KGHSH, LQKENI. This CDR3 is 14 amino acids long. V lost 2 bases and J lost 5, with 9 bases in between. In DNA, the CDR3 is TGTGCCAGCTCACCAAAGGGGACAACCGGGGAGCTGTTTTTT. Translating gives CASSPKGTTGELFF.

The chain links TRBV7-9 to TRBJ1-2; the D is unclear. Germline loops: CDR1 SEHNR, CDR2 FQNEAQ (reference sequence). The CDR3 loop spans 15 amino acids. The ends were cut back, 5 bases at V and 4 bases at J, with 17 bases in the middle. For the CDR3, the DNA is TGTGCCAGCAGCAAAAGTCACCTCCGCGTCTATGGCTACACCTTC. Protein sequence: CASSKSHLRVYGYTF. Full variable domain (missing parts from reference TRBV7-9 and TRBJ1-2): DTGVSQNPRHKITKRGQNVTFRCDPISEHNRLYWYRQTLGQGPEFLTYFQNEAQLEKSRLLSDRFSAERPKGSFSTLEIQRTEQGDSAMYLCASSKSHLRVYGYTFGSGTRLTVV.

This clonotype was recorded many times. The rearrangement links TRBV11-2 to TRBJ2-2, with D uncertain. The CDR3 contains 14 residues. Germline-derived CDR1 and CDR2 are SGHAT and FQNNGV. Deletions cut 7 bases from V and 0 bases from J, with 9 bases between. CDR3 sequence reads: CASISRANTGELFF. The CDR3 nucleotides are TGTGCCAGCATCTCCCGGGCGAACACCGGGGAGCTGTTTTTT.

This chain uses TRBV3-1 with TRBJ2-7; 8 bases match TRBD1. The germline V gene has CDR1 LGHDT and CDR2 YNNKEL (reference sequence). Trimming cost V 5 bases and J 4 bases; bases outside gene matches: 7. The CDR3 loop spans 14 amino acids. DNA for the CDR3: TGTGCCAGCAGCTCCCGGACAGGGAGGTACGAGCAGTACTTC. Translated, it gives CASSSRTGRYEQYF.

The sample holds a few counts of this clonotype. The V gene is TRBV6-6, the J gene TRBJ2-7; TRBD1 aligns across 7 bases. With V trimmed by 6 bases and J by 4 bases, 6 bases remained unmatched. Germline V gene sequence: CDR1 MNHNY, CDR2 SVGAGI (reference sequence). The CDR3 has 13 residues. The DNA for the CDR3 is TGTGCCAGCAGACGGACAGGACGGTACGAGCAGTACTTC. As protein: CASRRTGRYEQYF.

In this sample, this clonotype turned up a few times. The chain recombines TRBV4-3 with TRBJ1-6; D is possibly TRBD1 (6 bases). The CDR3 runs to 16 residues. Trimming stripped 1 base from V and 9 bases from J, with 16 bases between. CDR1 is LGHNA, CDR2 YSLEER, per germline. The CDR3 DNA is TGCGCCAGCAGCCAAGGACCCACAGGGTACGGTTCACCCCTCCACTTT. This sequence encodes CASSQGPTGYGSPLHF.

The chain couples TRBV19 to TRBJ2-1; 9 bases agree with TRBD1. The trim removed 5 bases at V and 0 bases at J, leaving 2 bases unmatched. The CDR3 has 15 residues. The germline gives CDR1 LNHDA, CDR2 SQIVND (reference sequence). The CDR3 bases are TGTGCCAGTAGTCGGACAGGGGACTCCTACAATGAGCAGTTCTTC. This translates into CASSRTGDSYNEQFF. The variable domain in full, with the rest retrieved from reference TRBV19 and TRBJ2-1, is DGGITQSPKYLFRKEGQNVTLSCEQNLNHDAMYWYRQDPGQGLRLIYYSQIVNDFQKGDIAEGYSVSREKKESFPLTVTSAQKNPTAFYLCASSRTGDSYNEQFFGPGTRLTVL.

The chain combines TRBV20-1 with TRBJ2-7, with a weak D call TRBD1 (5 bases). The ends were cut back, 3 bases at V and 2 bases at J, with 11 bases in the middle. Germline CDR1 DFQATT, CDR2 SNEGSKA (reference sequence). The CDR3 extends over 13 amino acids. CDR3 DNA: TGCAGTGCTAGCAGGGTTTCCGCCTACGAGCAGTACTTC. Protein sequence: CSASRVSAYEQYF.

This chain connects TRBV7-2 to TRBJ1-2, with D hard to call. Germline assignment: CDR1 SGHTA and CDR2 FQGNSA. Trimming removed 5 bases from V and 5 bases from J, with 18 bases in between. CDR3 length equals 15 residues. CDR3: CASSANPGLGYGYTF. DNA of the CDR3: TGTGCCAGCAGCGCGAACCCCGGATTAGGGTATGGCTACACCTTC. Variable domain in full (rest from reference TRBV7-2 and TRBJ1-2): GAGVSQSPSNKVTEKGKDVELRCDPISGHTALYWYRQSLGQGLEFLIYFQGNSAPDKSGLPSDRFSAERTGGSVSTLTIQRTQQEDSAVYLCASSANPGLGYGYTFGSGTRLTVV.

This clonotype has just one count. The V gene is TRBV25-1, the J gene TRBJ2-1; D call uncertain. The CDR3 is 16 residues long. Trimming stripped 3 bases from V and 5 bases from J, with 17 bases between. Germline CDR1 reads MGHDK; CDR2 reads SYGVNS. CDR3 DNA: TGTGCCAGCAGTGAGCTCCGAACCAGTGAAAACAATGAGCAGTTCTTC. Protein product: CASSELRTSENNEQFF.